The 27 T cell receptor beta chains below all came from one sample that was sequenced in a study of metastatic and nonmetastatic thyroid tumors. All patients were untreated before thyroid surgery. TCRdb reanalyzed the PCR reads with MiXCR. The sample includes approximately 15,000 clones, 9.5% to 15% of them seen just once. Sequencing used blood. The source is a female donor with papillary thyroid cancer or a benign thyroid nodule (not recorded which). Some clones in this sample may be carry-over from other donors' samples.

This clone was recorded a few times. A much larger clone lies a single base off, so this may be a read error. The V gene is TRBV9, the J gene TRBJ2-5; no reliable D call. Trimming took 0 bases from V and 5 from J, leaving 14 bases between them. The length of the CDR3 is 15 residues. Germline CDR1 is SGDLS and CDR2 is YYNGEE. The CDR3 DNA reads TGTGCCAGCAGCGTAGCTGCGACGAATGGGGAGACCCAGTACTTC. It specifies CASSVAATNGETQYF. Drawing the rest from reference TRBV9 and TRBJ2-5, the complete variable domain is DSGVTQTPKHLITATGQRVTLRCSPRSGDLSVYWYQQSLDQGLQFLIQYYNGEERAKGNILERFSAQQFPDLHSELNLSSLELGDSALYFCASSVAATNGETQYFGPGTRLLVL.

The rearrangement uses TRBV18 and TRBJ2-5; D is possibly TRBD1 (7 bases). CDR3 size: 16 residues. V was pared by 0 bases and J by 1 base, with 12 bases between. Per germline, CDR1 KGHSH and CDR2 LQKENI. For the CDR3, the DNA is TGTGCCAGCTCACCACCGCAGGGGGGTAGCCAAGAGACCCAGTACTTC. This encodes CASSPPQGGSQETQYF.

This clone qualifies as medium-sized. The CDR3 DNA sequence: TGTGCCAGCAGTTTTGGCAGGGGAGGCAATCAGCCCCAGCATTTT. It yields the protein CASSFGRGGNQPQHF. The V gene is TRBV28, the J gene TRBJ1-5; tentative D call: TRBD1 (6 bases). Germline V gene sequence: CDR1 MDHEN, CDR2 SYDVKM. This CDR3 contains 15 residues. V lost 3 bases, J lost 2 bases, and 11 bases lay in between.

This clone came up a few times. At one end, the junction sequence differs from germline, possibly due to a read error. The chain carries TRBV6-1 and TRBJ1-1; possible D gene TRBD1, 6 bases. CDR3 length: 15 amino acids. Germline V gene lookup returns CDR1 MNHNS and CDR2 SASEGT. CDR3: CASSLEGGSRTESFF. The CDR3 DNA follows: TGTGCCAGCAGCCTCGAGGGGGGTTCTCGCACTGAATCTTTCTTT.

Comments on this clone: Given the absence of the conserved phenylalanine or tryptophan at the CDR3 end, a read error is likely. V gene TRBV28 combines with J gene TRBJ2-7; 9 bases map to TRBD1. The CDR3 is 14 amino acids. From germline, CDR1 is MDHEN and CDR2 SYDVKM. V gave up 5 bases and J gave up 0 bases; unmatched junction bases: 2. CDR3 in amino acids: CASSRTGVSYEQYL. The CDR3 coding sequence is TGTGCCAGCAGTAGGACAGGGGTCTCCTACGAGCAGTACCTC.

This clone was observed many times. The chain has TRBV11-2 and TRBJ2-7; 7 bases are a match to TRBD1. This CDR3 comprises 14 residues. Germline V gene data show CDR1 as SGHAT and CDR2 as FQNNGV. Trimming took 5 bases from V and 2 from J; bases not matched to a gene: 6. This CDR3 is CASSESTGPYEQYF. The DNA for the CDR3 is TGTGCCAGCAGCGAGTCGACAGGGCCCTACGAGCAGTACTTC.

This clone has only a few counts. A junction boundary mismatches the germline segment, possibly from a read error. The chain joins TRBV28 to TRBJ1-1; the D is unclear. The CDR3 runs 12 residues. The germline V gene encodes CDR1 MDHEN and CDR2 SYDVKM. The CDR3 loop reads CASRYPNTQAFF. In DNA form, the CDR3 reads TGTGCCAGCAGGTACCCCAACACTCAAGCTTTCTTT.

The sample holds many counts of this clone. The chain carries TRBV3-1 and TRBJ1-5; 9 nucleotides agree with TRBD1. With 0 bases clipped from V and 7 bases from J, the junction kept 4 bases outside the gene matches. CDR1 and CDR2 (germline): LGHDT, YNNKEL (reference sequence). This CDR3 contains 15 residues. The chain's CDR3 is CASSQDTGGGQPQHF. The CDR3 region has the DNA TGTGCCAGCAGCCAAGATACAGGGGGCGGACAGCCCCAGCATTTT. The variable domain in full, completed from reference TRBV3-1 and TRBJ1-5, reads DTAVSQTPKYLVTQMGNDKSIKCEQNLGHDTMYWYKQDSKKFLKIMFSYNNKELIINETVPNRFSPKSPDKAHLNLHINSLELGDSAVYFCASSQDTGGGQPQHFGDGTRLSIL.

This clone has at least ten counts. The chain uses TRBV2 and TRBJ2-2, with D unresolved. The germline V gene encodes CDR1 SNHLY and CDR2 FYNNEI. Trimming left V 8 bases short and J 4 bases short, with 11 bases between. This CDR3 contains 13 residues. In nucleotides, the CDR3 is TGTGCCAGCGGTCAACAGCCCACCGGGGAGCTGTTTTTT. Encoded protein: CASGQQPTGELFF.

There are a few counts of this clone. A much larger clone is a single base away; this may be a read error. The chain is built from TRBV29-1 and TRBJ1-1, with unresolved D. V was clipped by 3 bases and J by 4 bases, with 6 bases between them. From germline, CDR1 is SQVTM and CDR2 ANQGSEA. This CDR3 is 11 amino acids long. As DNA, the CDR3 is TGCAGCGTTGATGTAGCCACTGAAGCTTTCTTT. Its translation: CSVDVATEAFF.

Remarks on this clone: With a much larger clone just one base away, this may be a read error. CDR3 in amino acids: CAISLAEGPVTF. The CDR3 nucleotides read TGTGCCATCAGCTTGGCCGAAGGCCCTGTGACTTTC. This chain links TRBV5-6 with TRBJ2-6; D unclear. Germline V CDR1 and CDR2: SGHDT, YYEEEE. CDR3 length: 12 amino acids.

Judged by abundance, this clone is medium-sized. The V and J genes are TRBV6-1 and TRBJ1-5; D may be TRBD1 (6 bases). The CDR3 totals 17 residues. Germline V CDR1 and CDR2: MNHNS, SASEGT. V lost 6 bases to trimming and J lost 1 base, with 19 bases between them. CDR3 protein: CASSKAGARGSNQPQHF. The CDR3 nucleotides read TGTGCCAGCAGCAAGGCCGGGGCAAGGGGGAGCAATCAGCCCCAGCATTTT.

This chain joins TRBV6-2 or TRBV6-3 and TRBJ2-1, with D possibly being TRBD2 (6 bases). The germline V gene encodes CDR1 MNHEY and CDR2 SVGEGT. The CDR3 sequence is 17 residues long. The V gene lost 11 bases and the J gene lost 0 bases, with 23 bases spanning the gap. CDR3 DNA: TGTGCCGCTGGGACTTATCATCCCCGGGGCTCCTACAATGAGCAGTTCTTC. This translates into CAAGTYHPRGSYNEQFF.

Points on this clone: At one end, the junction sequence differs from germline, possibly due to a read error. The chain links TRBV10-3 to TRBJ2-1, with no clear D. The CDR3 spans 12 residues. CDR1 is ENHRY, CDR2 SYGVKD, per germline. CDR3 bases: TGTGCCATCAGTGAGTCTAGGGATGATCAGTTCTTC. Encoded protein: CAISESRDDQFF.

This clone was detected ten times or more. The CDR3 DNA reads TGTGCCTTCCCTACTCTGGGACAGTCTGGGGCCAACGTCCTGACTTTC. Protein product: CAFPTLGQSGANVLTF. The rearrangement joins TRBV30 to TRBJ2-6, with 7 bases that match TRBD1. Germline-derived CDR1 and CDR2 are GTSNPN and SVGIG (reference sequence). J gave up 1 base and V 7 bases, and 10 bases lay outside the gene matches. The CDR3 totals 16 residues. Combining the CDR3 with reference TRBV30 and TRBJ2-6 gives the whole variable domain SQTIHQWPATLVQPVGSPLSLECTVEGTSNPNLYWYRQAAGRGLQLLFYSVGIGQISSEVPQNLSASRPQDRQFILSSKKLLLSDSGFYLCAFPTLGQSGANVLTFGAGSRLTVL.

The CDR3 region is CASSFGRVHSNEKLFF. The CDR3 DNA reads TGTGCCAGCAGTTTTGGGCGGGTACACTCCAATGAAAAACTGTTTTTT. The chain couples TRBV28 to TRBJ1-4; D call uncertain. Germline V lookup: CDR1 MDHEN, CDR2 SYDVKM. Trimming took 3 bases from V and 5 from J, leaving 16 bases between them. The CDR3 runs 16 residues.

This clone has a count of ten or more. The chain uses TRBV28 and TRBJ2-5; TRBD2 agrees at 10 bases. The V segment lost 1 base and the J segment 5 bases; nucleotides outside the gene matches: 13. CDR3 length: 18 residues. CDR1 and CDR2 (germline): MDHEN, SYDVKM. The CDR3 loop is CASSLYKRLAGARETQYF. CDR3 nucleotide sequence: TGTGCCAGCAGTTTATATAAGAGGCTAGCGGGAGCGAGGGAGACCCAGTACTTC.

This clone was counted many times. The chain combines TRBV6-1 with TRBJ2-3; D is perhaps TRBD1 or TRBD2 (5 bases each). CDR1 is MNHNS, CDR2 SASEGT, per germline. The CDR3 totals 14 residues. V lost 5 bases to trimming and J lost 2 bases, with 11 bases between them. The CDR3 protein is CASSSGTITDTQYF. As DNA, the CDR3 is TGTGCCAGCAGTTCGGGGACCATCACAGATACGCAGTATTTT.

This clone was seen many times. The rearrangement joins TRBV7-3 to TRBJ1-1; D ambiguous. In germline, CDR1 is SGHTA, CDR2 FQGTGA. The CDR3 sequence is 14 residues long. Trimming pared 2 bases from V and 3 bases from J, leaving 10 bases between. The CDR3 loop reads CASSLVPKDTEAFF. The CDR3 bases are TGTGCCAGCAGCTTAGTACCGAAAGACACTGAAGCTTTCTTT.

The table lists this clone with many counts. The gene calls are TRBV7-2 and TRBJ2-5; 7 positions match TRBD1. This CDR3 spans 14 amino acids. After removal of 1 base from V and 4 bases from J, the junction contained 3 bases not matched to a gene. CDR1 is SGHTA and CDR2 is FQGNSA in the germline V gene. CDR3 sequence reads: CASSLGGQRETQYF. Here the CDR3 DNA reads TGTGCCAGCAGCTTAGGGGGACAGAGAGAGACCCAGTACTTC.

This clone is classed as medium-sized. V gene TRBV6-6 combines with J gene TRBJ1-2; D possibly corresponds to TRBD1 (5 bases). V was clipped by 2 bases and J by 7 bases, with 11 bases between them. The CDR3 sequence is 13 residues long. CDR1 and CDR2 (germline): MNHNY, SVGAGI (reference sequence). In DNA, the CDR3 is TGTGCCAGCAGTTACGGGGGAGGAGGTGGCTACACCTTC. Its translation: CASSYGGGGGYTF.

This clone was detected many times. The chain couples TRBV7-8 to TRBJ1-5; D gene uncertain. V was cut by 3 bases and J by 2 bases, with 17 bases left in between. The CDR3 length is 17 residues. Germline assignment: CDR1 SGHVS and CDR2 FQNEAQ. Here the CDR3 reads CASSFELSLPRNQPQHF. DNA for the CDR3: TGTGCCAGCAGCTTCGAGCTCAGCCTCCCCCGCAATCAGCCCCAGCATTTT.

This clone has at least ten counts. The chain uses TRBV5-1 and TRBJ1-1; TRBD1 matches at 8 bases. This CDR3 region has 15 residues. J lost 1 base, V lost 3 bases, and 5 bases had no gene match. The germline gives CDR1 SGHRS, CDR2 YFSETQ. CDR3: CASSYQTGENTEAFF. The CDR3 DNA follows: TGCGCCAGCAGCTACCAGACAGGGGAGAACACTGAAGCTTTCTTT.

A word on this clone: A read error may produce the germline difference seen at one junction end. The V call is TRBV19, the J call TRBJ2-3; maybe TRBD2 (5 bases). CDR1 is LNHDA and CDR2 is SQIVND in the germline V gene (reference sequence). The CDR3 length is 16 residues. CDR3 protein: CASSIGARGFGYTQYF. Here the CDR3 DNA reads TGCGCCAGTAGTATCGGTGCTCGGGGTTTTGGGTATACGCAGTATTTT.

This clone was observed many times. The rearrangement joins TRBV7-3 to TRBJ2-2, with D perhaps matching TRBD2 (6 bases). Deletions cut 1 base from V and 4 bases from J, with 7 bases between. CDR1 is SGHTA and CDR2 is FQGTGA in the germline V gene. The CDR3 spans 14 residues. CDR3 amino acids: CASSLMGGTGELFF. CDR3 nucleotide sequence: TGTGCCAGCAGCTTAATGGGGGGCACCGGGGAGCTGTTTTTT.

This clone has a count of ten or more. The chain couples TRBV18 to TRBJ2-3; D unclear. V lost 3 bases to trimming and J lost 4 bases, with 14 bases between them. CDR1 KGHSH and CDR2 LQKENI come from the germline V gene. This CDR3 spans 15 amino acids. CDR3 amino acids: CASSPGYEVADTQYF. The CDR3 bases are TGTGCCAGCTCACCTGGGTACGAGGTTGCAGATACGCAGTATTTT.

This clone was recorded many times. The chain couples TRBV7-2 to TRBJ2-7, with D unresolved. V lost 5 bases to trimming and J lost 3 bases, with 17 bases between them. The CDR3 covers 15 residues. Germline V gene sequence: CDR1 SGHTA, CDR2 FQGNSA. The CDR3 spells CASSAGSLLDYEQYF. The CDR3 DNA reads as TGTGCCAGCAGCGCCGGGTCACTATTGGACTACGAGCAGTACTTC.